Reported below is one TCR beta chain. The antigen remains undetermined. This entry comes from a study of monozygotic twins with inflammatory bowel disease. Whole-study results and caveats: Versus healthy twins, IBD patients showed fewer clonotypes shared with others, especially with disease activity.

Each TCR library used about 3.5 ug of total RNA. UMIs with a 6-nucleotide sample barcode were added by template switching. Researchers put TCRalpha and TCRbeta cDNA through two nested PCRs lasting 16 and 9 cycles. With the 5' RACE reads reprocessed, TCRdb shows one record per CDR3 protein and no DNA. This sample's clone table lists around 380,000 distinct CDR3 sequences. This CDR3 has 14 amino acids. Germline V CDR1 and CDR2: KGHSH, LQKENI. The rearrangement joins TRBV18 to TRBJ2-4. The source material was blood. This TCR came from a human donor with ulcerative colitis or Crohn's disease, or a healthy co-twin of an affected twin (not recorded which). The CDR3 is CASSPDLAKNIQYF.